This is a list of T cell receptor beta chains from one sample in a study of T cell responses to AZD1222 COVID-19 vaccine. The repertoire was sequenced with immunoSEQ multiplex PCR; TCRdb's copy has only in-frame clones and lacks some. This table holds roughly 93,000 clones, roughly 90% found once. The sequences come from peripheral blood, collected on day 0 of AZD1222 vaccination. The origin of the receptors is an adult in good health. Both conserved end residues are part of each CDR3. Fields, in order: J gene, clone size, D gene, CDR3 length, V gene, CDR3 protein, CDR3 DNA. A D gene is named only where the DNA matches it firmly. Only some rows state a clone size, as once, few, many or a class for expanded clones.

>TRBJ2-7|-|-|13|TRBV5-6
CASSWGVGDEQYF
TGTGCCAGCAGCTGGGGTGTGGGGGACGAGCAGTACTTC
>TRBJ1-1|-|TRBD1|16|TRBV7-3
CASSSPTGLMYTEAFF
TGTGCCAGCAGTTCCCCGACAGGGTTAATGTACACTGAAGCTTTCTTT
>TRBJ1-3|once|-|18|TRBV7-8
CASSSTADGRISGNTIYF
TGTGCCAGCAGCTCCACCGCCGACGGCAGGATCTCTGGAAACACCATATATTTT
>TRBJ2-7|-|-|14|TRBV28
CASSLGPQSYEQYF
TGTGCCAGCAGTTTGGGACCGCAATCCTACGAGCAGTACTTC
>TRBJ2-5|once|-|13|TRBV12-3/TRBV12-4
CASSLRGAGAQYF
TGTGCCAGCAGTTTAAGGGGCGCGGGCGCCCAGTACTTC
>TRBJ2-7|-|-|12|TRBV5-4
CASSSQGYEQYF
TGTGCCAGCAGCTCACAGGGCTACGAGCAGTACTTC
>TRBJ2-5|-|-|13|TRBV28
CASFLGRGETQYF
TGTGCCAGCTTTCTGGGGCGGGGAGAGACCCAGTACTTC
>TRBJ2-7|-|-|17|TRBV4-3
CASSQAASGNPTYEQYF
TGCGCCAGCAGCCAAGCCGCGTCAGGGAACCCAACCTACGAGCAGTACTTC
>TRBJ2-7|once|-|13|TRBV7-8
CASSFGGLYEQYF
TGTGCCAGCAGCTTCGGGGGGCTCTACGAGCAGTACTTC
>TRBJ2-1|-|TRBD2|15|TRBV5-1
CASSPTTSGRNVEFF
TGCGCCAGCAGTCCTACGACTAGCGGGAGAAATGTGGAGTTCTTC
>TRBJ2-5|once|-|13|TRBV12-3/TRBV12-4
CASSLGTQETQYF
TGTGCCAGCAGTTTGGGGACCCAAGAGACCCAGTACTTC
>TRBJ2-7|few|-|12|TRBV7-9
CASSLTAYEQYF
TGTGCCAGCAGCTTAACGGCCTACGAGCAGTACTTC
>TRBJ2-5|once|-|13|TRBV19
CASSRSYQETQYF
TGTGCCAGTAGTAGGTCCTACCAAGAGACCCAGTACTTC
>TRBJ2-2|-|-|11|TRBV12-3/TRBV12-4
CASSLGRELFF
TGTGCCAGCAGTCTAGGACGGGAGCTGTTTTTT
>TRBJ2-7|-|-|13|TRBV7-3
CASSWGGGLEQYF
TGTGCCAGCAGCTGGGGAGGGGGCCTCGAGCAGTACTTC
>TRBJ2-3|-|-|15|TRBV7-9
CATRSGPSVADTQYF
TGTGCCACCCGAAGCGGGCCTAGCGTTGCAGATACGCAGTATTTT
>TRBJ1-1|-|-|12|TRBV2
CASTFMNTEAFF
TGTGCCAGCACCTTCATGAACACTGAAGCTTTCTTT
>TRBJ2-7|-|TRBD2|13|TRBV28
CAIGTSGSREQYF
TGTGCCATTGGGACTAGCGGGAGTCGGGAGCAGTACTTC
>TRBJ2-7|-|-|15|TRBV4-3
CASSQARDASYEQYF
TGCGCCAGCAGCCAAGCGCGGGACGCTTCCTACGAGCAGTACTTC
>TRBJ1-4|-|TRBD1|15|TRBV11-2
CASSARGPLDEKLFF
TGTGCCAGCAGCGCCAGGGGGCCTCTTGATGAAAAACTGTTTTTT
>TRBJ1-2|-|TRBD1|13|TRBV24-1
CATTPGGGSGYTF
TGTGCCACCACCCCAGGGGGGGGTAGTGGCTACACCTTC
>TRBJ1-1|-|-|14|TRBV10-3
CAISVESMNTEAFF
TGTGCCATCAGTGTAGAGAGTATGAACACTGAAGCTTTCTTT
>TRBJ2-5|-|TRBD1|15|TRBV7-9
CASNPGTGLSETQYF
TGTGCCAGCAACCCGGGGACAGGGCTCTCGGAGACCCAGTACTTC
>TRBJ2-6|-|TRBD1|14|TRBV28
CASSSQGVANVLTF
TGTGCCAGCAGTTCGCAGGGGGTCGCCAACGTCCTGACTTTC
>TRBJ2-3|-|-|13|TRBV29-1
CSARAESTDTQYF
TGCAGCGCGAGGGCGGAGAGCACAGATACGCAGTATTTT
>TRBJ2-1|-|TRBD2|15|TRBV5-4
CASLRTSGNYNEQFF
TGTGCCAGCCTTAGGACTAGCGGAAATTACAATGAGCAGTTCTTC
>TRBJ2-6|-|TRBD1|19|TRBV27
CASSTGPGQGSAGANVLTF
TGTGCCAGCAGTACGGGGCCGGGACAGGGAAGCGCTGGGGCCAACGTCCTGACTTTC
>TRBJ2-3|-|-|15|TRBV7-2
CASSSFKDTTDTQYF
TGTGCCAGCAGCTCCTTTAAAGACACGACAGATACGCAGTATTTT
>TRBJ2-7|-|-|14|TRBV4-1
CASSPRDGAYEQYF
TGCGCCAGCAGCCCTCGGGACGGGGCCTACGAGCAGTACTTC
>TRBJ1-1|-|TRBD1|16|TRBV18
CASSKTGTGSNTEAFF
TGTGCCAGCTCAAAGACCGGGACAGGCTCGAACACTGAAGCTTTCTTT
>TRBJ1-4|-|-|11|TRBV29-1
CSANGGNRLFF
TGCAGCGCCAACGGGGGGAATCGGCTGTTTTTT
>TRBJ2-1|few|TRBD2|15|TRBV28
CASSQRGARANEQFF
TGTGCCAGCAGCCAGCGGGGTGCTAGGGCCAATGAGCAGTTCTTC
>TRBJ2-7|-|TRBD2|16|TRBV27
CASSLRLAGVSYEQYF
TGTGCCAGCAGTTTAAGACTAGCGGGAGTCTCCTACGAGCAGTACTTC
>TRBJ1-2|-|-|14|TRBV21-1
CASSKGVKGDGYTF
TGTGCCAGCAGCAAAGGGGTGAAGGGGGATGGCTACACCTTC
>TRBJ2-7|-|TRBD1|15|TRBV5-1
CASSSTGTGDYEQYF
TGCGCCAGCAGCTCAACCGGGACAGGGGACTACGAGCAGTACTTC
>TRBJ2-1|-|-|14|TRBV28
CASSSGGQTNEQFF
TGTGCCAGCAGTTCGGGTGGACAGACCAATGAGCAGTTCTTC
>TRBJ2-7|once|TRBD1|15|TRBV7-3
CASSLTRGPAYEQYF
TGTGCCAGCAGCCTAACCAGGGGGCCCGCCTACGAGCAGTACTTC
>TRBJ2-7|-|TRBD1|14|TRBV6-5
CASRLDRDAYEQYF
TGTGCCAGCAGGCTGGACAGGGACGCCTACGAGCAGTACTTC
>TRBJ2-1|-|TRBD1|14|TRBV3-1/TRBV3-2
CASSQPVPTGEQFF
TGTGCCAGCAGCCAGCCCGTTCCGACAGGGGAGCAGTTCTTC
>TRBJ2-7|-|-|13|TRBV28
CAITPTVAYEQYF
TGTGCCATTACACCAACTGTTGCCTACGAGCAGTACTTC
>TRBJ2-7|-|-|17|TRBV4-2
CASSQEGVAPSSYEQYF
TGTGCCAGCAGCCAAGAGGGTGTAGCTCCGAGCTCCTACGAGCAGTACTTC
>TRBJ2-3|-|-|13|TRBV7-9
CASNEGNTDTQYF
TGTGCCAGCAATGAGGGGAACACAGATACGCAGTATTTT
>TRBJ2-2|few|-|15|TRBV11-3
CASSLQGTNTGELFF
TGTGCCAGCAGCTTACAGGGGACGAACACCGGGGAGCTGTTTTTT
>TRBJ2-1|-|TRBD2|16|TRBV7-8
CASSSLTSGSYNEQFF
TGTGCCAGCAGCTCTCTGACTAGCGGCTCCTACAATGAGCAGTTCTTC
>TRBJ1-1|-|TRBD1|15|TRBV19
CASSRGGAGDTEAFF
TGTGCCAGTAGCCGAGGGGGCGCCGGGGACACTGAAGCTTTCTTT
>TRBJ1-3|-|-|15|TRBV25-1
CASSPHGSSGNTIYF
TGTGCCAGCAGCCCTCACGGAAGCTCTGGAAACACCATATATTTT
>TRBJ2-7|-|-|13|TRBV7-8
CASSRRGANEQYF
TGTGCCAGCAGCCGACGGGGGGCCAACGAGCAGTACTTC
>TRBJ1-3|few|-|18|TRBV7-8
CASSLANRTGYSGNTIYF
TGTGCCAGCAGCTTAGCGAACCGGACGGGTTACTCTGGAAACACCATATATTTT